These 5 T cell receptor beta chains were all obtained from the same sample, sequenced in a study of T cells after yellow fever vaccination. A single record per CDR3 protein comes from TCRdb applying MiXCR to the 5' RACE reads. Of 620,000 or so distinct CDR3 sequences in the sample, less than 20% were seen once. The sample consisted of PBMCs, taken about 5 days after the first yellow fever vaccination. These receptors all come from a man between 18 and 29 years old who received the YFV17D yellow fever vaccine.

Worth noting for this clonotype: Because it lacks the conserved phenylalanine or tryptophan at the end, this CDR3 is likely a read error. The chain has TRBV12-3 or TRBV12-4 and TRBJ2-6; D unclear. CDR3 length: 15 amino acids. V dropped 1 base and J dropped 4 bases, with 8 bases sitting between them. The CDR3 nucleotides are TGTGCCAGCAGTTTAGGGGGTGGAGGGGCCAACGTCCTGACTTAC. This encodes CASSLGGGGANVLTY.

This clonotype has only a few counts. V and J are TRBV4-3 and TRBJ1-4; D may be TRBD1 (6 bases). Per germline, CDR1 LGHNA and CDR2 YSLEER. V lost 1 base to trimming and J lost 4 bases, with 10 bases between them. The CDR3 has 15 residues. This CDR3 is CASSQGTAGNEKLFF. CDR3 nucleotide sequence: TGCGCCAGCAGCCAAGGGACAGCGGGTAATGAAAAACTGTTTTTT.

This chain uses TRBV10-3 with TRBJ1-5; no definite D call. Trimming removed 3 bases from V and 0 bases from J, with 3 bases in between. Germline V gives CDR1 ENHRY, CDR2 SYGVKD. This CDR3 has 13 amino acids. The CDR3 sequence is CAISENSNQPQHF. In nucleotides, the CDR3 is TGTGCCATCAGTGAAAATAGCAATCAGCCCCAGCATTTT.

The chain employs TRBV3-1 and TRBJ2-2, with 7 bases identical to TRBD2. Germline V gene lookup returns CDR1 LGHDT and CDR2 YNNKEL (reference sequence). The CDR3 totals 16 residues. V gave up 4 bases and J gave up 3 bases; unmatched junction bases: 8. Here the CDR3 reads CASSPTRGVYTGELFF. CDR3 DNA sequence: TGTGCCAGCAGCCCGACCCGGGGGGTCTACACCGGGGAGCTGTTTTTT.

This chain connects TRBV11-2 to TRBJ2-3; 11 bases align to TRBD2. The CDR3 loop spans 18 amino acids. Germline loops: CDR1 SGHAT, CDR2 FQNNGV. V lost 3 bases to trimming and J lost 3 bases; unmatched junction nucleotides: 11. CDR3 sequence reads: CASSFRLAGIGVTDTQYF. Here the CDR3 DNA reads TGTGCCAGCAGCTTTAGACTAGCGGGGATAGGGGTTACAGATACGCAGTATTTT.